This T cell receptor beta chain comes out of a study of Graves' ophthalmopathy and Graves' hyperthyroidism. Study-level findings and limits: Ophthalmopathy was separated from stable hyperthyroidism by a 13-signature model with roughly 91% sensitivity and over 75% specificity. The authors also found most expanded thyroid clonotypes above 0.001 frequency in blood.

Clinical symptoms, serum thyroxine, TRAb, thyroid ultrasound and orbital computed tomography determined diagnosis. A volume of approximately 10 ml of fresh peripheral blood supplied the PBMCs. The CDR3 loop spans 14 amino acids. Germline CDR1 reads MNHEY; CDR2 reads SMNVEV (reference sequence). The J segment lost 8 bases and the V segment lost 6 bases, leaving 7 bases of the junction unmatched. Amplified TCR beta CDR3 regions were obtained using RNA transcripts as template. First-round RT-PCR relied on HTBI primers, and a second-round multiplex PCR came next. TCRdb reprocessed the multiplex PCR reads with MiXCR, giving one entry per CDR3 protein. The profile shows about 480,000 distinct CDR3 sequences, over 13% of them singletons. This clonotype was picked up many times. Antigen specificity is unknown.

The sample comprised blood. The clonotype comes from a woman aged 30 to 39 with Graves' ophthalmopathy. The chain links TRBV27 to TRBJ1-6, with 7 bases identical to TRBD1. CDR3 in amino acids: CASRPGTADSPLHF. The CDR3 DNA follows: TGTGCCAGCAGGCCAGGGACAGCCGATTCACCCCTCCACTTT.